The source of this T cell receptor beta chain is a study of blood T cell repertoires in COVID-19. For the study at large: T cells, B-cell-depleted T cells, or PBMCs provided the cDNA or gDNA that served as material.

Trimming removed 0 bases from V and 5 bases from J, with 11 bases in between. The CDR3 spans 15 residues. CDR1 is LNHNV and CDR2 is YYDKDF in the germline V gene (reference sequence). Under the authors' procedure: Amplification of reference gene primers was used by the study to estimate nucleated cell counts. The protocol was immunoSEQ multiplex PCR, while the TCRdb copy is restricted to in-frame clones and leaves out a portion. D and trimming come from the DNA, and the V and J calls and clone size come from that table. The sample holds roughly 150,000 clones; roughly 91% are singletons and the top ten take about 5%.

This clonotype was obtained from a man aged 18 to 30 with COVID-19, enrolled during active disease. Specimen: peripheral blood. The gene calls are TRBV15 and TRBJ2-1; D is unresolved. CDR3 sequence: CATSRDRRPNNEQFF. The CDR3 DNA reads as TGTGCCACCAGCAGAGACCGGAGACCGAACAATGAGCAGTTCTTC.